Listed below are T cell receptor beta chains from one sample, sequenced in a study of control samples from healthy donors and cancer patients. Clones were sequenced by immunoSEQ multiplex PCR, and TCRdb holds only the in-frame ones, with some missing. Of some 120,000 clones listed, roughly 84% were seen once; the top ten hold more than 2.5%. Sequences were obtained from blood. All receptors derive from a man aged 50 to 60 in good health. Each CDR3 is given without its conserved first and last residue. Fields, in order: V gene, CDR3 protein.

>TRBV5-1
ASSLTRFTDTQY
>TRBV11-3
ASSSRRLGQETQY
>TRBV21-1
ASSKSGQDRGDTEAF
>TRBV10-1
ASSYSEKEPTDTQY
>TRBV2
ASSTLTTLTDTQY
>TRBV15
ATSRAGQGGETQY
>TRBV28
ASSGQGNYGYT
>TRBV29-1
SVLSAGGSGSDSYNEQF
>TRBV1
TSSQERLAGTYEQY
>TRBV19
ASSSRGYEKLF
>TRBV28
ASSARPQGGYEQY
>TRBV29-1
SVARATNEKLF
>TRBV3-1/TRBV3-2
ASSQGGQQAYGYT
>TRBV7-6
ASSDLGVNTEAF
>TRBV30
AWSPGASTDTQY
>TRBV7-2
ASSLIRGSGNTIY
>TRBV7-8
ASSWGWGDTQY
>TRBV30
AWSAVYEQY
>TRBV10-2
ASSVGLAGANEQF
>TRBV19
ASSKGLAGGQETQY
>TRBV7-3
ASSLPDRGSAF
>TRBV7-9
ASSSLPGTTNEKLF
>TRBV28
ASSAGARGQY
>TRBV11-2
ASSSPAGNEQF
>TRBV27
ASSPHRSSYNEQF
>TRBV5-6
ASSRRGRGGPDTQY
>TRBV29-1
SATGTTGSDTQY
>TRBV3-1/TRBV3-2
ASSPRTGKSGYT
>TRBV27
ASSSDRAETEAF
>TRBV24-1
ATSGGTSGKETQY
>TRBV5-4
ASSLLRGAADTQY
>TRBV2
ASTSQGPDTQY
>TRBV29-1
SVEGTFGRDEQF
>TRBV10-3
ATQMGLAFSDEQF
>TRBV7-9
ASSSESFSYEQY
>TRBV11-3
ASRIDGTGSWTGELF
>TRBV29-1
SVAPGEKLF
>TRBV19
ASSLTGDPDEATNEKLF
>TRBV19
ATGQGFEKLF
>TRBV5-6
ASSSRLAGVPEQY
>TRBV3-1/TRBV3-2
ASSPRPGQGNEQY
>TRBV7-2
ASSSQGMGTEAF
>TRBV5-4
ASSHKRGGQGKQETQY